A single sample gave rise to the 3 T cell receptor beta chains below, sequenced in a study of control samples from healthy donors and cancer patients (dated by TCRdb to the early 2020s). Library method: the immunoSEQ multiplex PCR assay. Imported from immuneACCESS, the table was reduced by TCRdb to in-frame sequences with V and J called. These copies leave out some clones; in studies compared against another copy, an unresolved V gene accounts for under half, and the cause of the remainder is not known. A total of tens of thousands of clones appear in this sample, about 85% of them only once. The ten largest make up approximately 19% of the sample. Material for sequencing was blood. The source is a man aged 30 to 45 in good health.

This clone showed up just a few times. Different DNA sequences within this sample yield the same CDR3. The chain employs TRBV24-1 and TRBJ2-3; 10 bases agree with TRBD2. J gave up 0 bases and V 6 bases, and 5 bases lay outside the gene matches. This CDR3 has 16 residues. The germline V gene encodes CDR1 KGHDR and CDR2 SFDVKD. The chain's CDR3 is CATSQSGGGSTDTQYF. In DNA form, the CDR3 reads TGTGCCACCAGTCAGAGCGGGGGGGGGAGCACAGATACGCAGTATTTT.

V and J are TRBV29-1 and TRBJ1-4; D possibly corresponds to TRBD1 (5 bases). CDR1 is SQVTM and CDR2 is ANQGSEA in the germline V gene. V dropped 4 bases and J dropped 4 bases, with 10 bases sitting between them. The CDR3 runs to 13 residues. The CDR3 DNA reads as TGCAGCGTTGGAGGGGCCCTTAATGAAAAACTGTTTTTT. Amino acids: CSVGGALNEKLFF.

V gene TRBV2 combines with J gene TRBJ1-6; TRBD1 agrees at 9 bases. This CDR3 contains 14 residues. Germline V gene data show CDR1 as SNHLY and CDR2 as FYNNEI. V dropped 8 bases and J dropped 7; count of bases not matched to a gene: 6. Written as DNA, the CDR3 is TGTGCCAGCGGGTCGGACAGGGGAAATTCACCCCTCCACTTT. Its translation is CASGSDRGNSPLHF.